This T cell receptor (beta chain) originates from a study of Graves' ophthalmopathy and Graves' hyperthyroidism. This clonotype was counted ten times or more. Amplifying from RNA transcripts, the study obtained TCR beta CDR3 regions. An initial RT-PCR round employing HTBI primers preceded a second-round multiplex PCR. TCRdb processed the multiplex PCR reads anew with MiXCR; each CDR3 protein has one entry. The table shows about 220,000 distinct CDR3 sequences, with 20% to 25% occurring only once. Trimming shortened V by 3 bases and J by 7 bases, and 13 bases separated the two germline ends. Germline V gene data show CDR1 as KGHSH and CDR2 as LQKENI. The CDR3 loop spans 15 amino acids.

The sequence came from a woman between 50 and 59 years old with Graves' ophthalmopathy. This chain joins TRBV18 and TRBJ1-6, with D possibly being TRBD1 (5 bases). The specimen was peripheral blood. In nucleotides, the CDR3 is TGTGCCAGCTCACCTAACTCGCAGGGAAATTCACCCCTCCACTTT. The encoded protein is CASSPNSQGNSPLHF.